The entry below describes one T cell receptor beta chain. The data belong to a study of blood T cell repertoires in COVID-19. On the study more broadly: Samples came from the United States, Italy and Spain, spanning acute and convalescent COVID-19.

With 6 bases clipped from V and 9 bases from J, the junction kept 8 bases outside the gene matches. Germline V gene data show CDR1 as MNHNY and CDR2 as SVGAGI (reference sequence). The CDR3 loop spans 13 amino acids. Sequenced by immunoSEQ multiplex PCR; TCRdb stores in-frame clones only, minus some. This table has fewer than 80,000 clones, roughly 89% appearing once. Sequences were obtained from peripheral blood. V usage is TRBV6-6 and J usage is TRBJ2-4, with 7 bases lining up with TRBD1. The sequence was collected from a man aged 50 or older with acute or convalescent COVID-19. The CDR3 DNA follows: TGTGCCAGCAGCTCACAGGGGCGAGGCATTCAGTACTTC. This encodes CASSSQGRGIQYF.